The 20 T cell receptor beta chains presented below share a single source sample, sequenced in a study of tissue T cells after allogeneic stem cell transplantation. This table comes from immunoSEQ multiplex PCR, and its TCRdb copy is limited to in-frame clones, with some not included. The sample carries thousands of clones, approximately 53% recorded once. Stated time point: mouse harvest day 7 after allogeneic transplant. The graft held 10^6 splenic CD5+ T cells and 10^7 T-cell-depleted bone marrow cells. The sequenced sample was lymph node tissue. The receptor set was obtained from a female BALB/c mouse given C57BL/6 T cells with graft-versus-host disease after an allogeneic hematopoietic cell transplant.

As for this clone: Genes and germline come from the mouse. Read coverage stops 1 residue before the CDR3 terminus; the germline J gene supplies the remainder. The sample contains more than one DNA sequence encoding this CDR3. V usage is TRBV26 and J usage is TRBJ1-3; D gene unclear. V lost 3 bases and J lost 0, with 6 bases in between. Looked up from germline, CDR1 is KGHPV and CDR2 is FQNQEV (reference sequence). The CDR3 totals 14 residues. The CDR3 protein is CASSLGNSGNTLYF. CDR3 DNA (partial): TGTGCCAGCAGTCTAGGGAATTCTGGAAATACGCTCTAT.

With respect to this clone: The gene names given are mouse names. The CDR3 extends 1 residue past the end of the read, so its final part is completed from the germline J gene. This chain links TRBV26 with TRBJ2-4; maybe TRBD1 (6 bases). The CDR3 has 14 amino acids. Trimming left V 4 bases short and J 0 bases short, with 8 bases between. Germline CDR1 KGHPV, CDR2 FQNQEV (reference sequence). The CDR3 sequence is CASSPQGSQNTLYF. The sequenced CDR3 bases are TGTGCCAGCAGTCCACAGGGTAGTCAAAACACCTTGTAC. The whole variable domain, remainder taken from reference TRBV26 and TRBJ2-4, is NSKVIQTPRYLVKGQGQKAKMRCIPEKGHPVVFWYQQNKNNEFKFLINFQNQEVLQQIDMTEKRFSAECPSNSPCSLEIQSSEAGDSALYLCASSPQGSQNTLYFGAGTRLSVL.

As for this clone: Mouse gene names and germline throughout. The observed sequence ends 1 residue before the CDR3 terminus, with the missing tail filled in from the germline J gene. This chain links TRBV1 with TRBJ1-2; weak D call: TRBD1 (5 bases). V gave up 4 bases and J gave up 4 bases, with 7 bases separating them. This CDR3 contains 12 residues. Germline V gene sequence: CDR1 NSQYPW, CDR2 LRSPGD (reference sequence). The CDR3 sequence is CTCSEGSSDYTF. CDR3 DNA (partial): TGCACCTGCAGTGAGGGGAGCTCCGACTACACC.

For this clone: Gene and germline names: mouse. The CDR3 is cut off 1 residue early in the read; its end comes from the germline J gene. The chain couples TRBV15 to TRBJ2-2, with 8 bases fitting TRBD2. The CDR3 is made up of 15 amino acids. CDR1 is SGHND, CDR2 FRSKSL, per germline. Trimming at V came to 6 bases and at J to 2 bases, leaving 5 bases not matched to a gene. CDR3 bases read: TGTGCCAGCAGCCAGGCTGGGGGGAACACCGGGCAGCTCTAC. Its translation: CASSQAGGNTGQLY. The whole CDR3 protein reads CASSQAGGNTGQLYF.

On this clone: Genes here carry mouse names. Sequencing ends 1 residue short of the CDR3 end; the germline J gene provides the rest. The rearrangement uses TRBV3 and TRBJ2-7; 12 bases match TRBD2. Germline V gives CDR1 SNHLY, CDR2 FYNGKV (reference sequence). The CDR3 contains 15 residues. After removal of 5 bases from V and 7 bases from J, the junction contained 9 bases not matched to a gene. The CDR3 loop is CASSRRDWGASEQYF. Incomplete CDR3 DNA: TGTGCCAGCAGCCGCCGGGACTGGGGGGCGAGCGAACAGTAC.

In this sample, this clone turned up a few times. Gene names denote mouse genes. The CDR3 goes on 1 residue after the read ends, and that part is filled in from the germline J gene. The chain employs TRBV3 and TRBJ2-7; TRBD1 matches 11 bases. V was clipped by 3 bases and J by 4 bases; unmatched bases: 2. The CDR3 length is 14 residues. Germline CDR1 SNHLY, CDR2 FYNGKV (reference sequence). Partial CDR3 DNA: TGTGCCAGCAGCTTCGGGACAGGGGGTTATGAACAGTAC. Residues: CASSFGTGGYEQY. The full CDR3 protein is CASSFGTGGYEQYF.

Judged by abundance, this clone is large. Gene names and germline match the mouse. The read ends 1 residue shy of where the CDR3 ends; the end is completed using the germline J gene. This chain joins TRBV14 and TRBJ2-7; 9 positions match TRBD2. V lost 2 bases, J lost 3 bases, and 3 bases stayed unmatched. This CDR3 comprises 14 residues. The germline V gene encodes CDR1 SGHDT and CDR2 FRDEAV. CDR3 bases read: TGTGCCAGCAGTTTAGGGACTGGGTTCTATGAACAGTAC. Its translation: CASSLGTGFYEQY. The whole CDR3 is CASSLGTGFYEQYF.

This clone has just a few counts. Gene names follow the mouse nomenclature. The read stops 1 residue short of the end of the CDR3; the missing end is completed from the germline J gene. The V and J genes are TRBV26 and TRBJ1-3; D unresolved. The V gene lost 2 bases and the J gene lost 0 bases, with 8 bases spanning the gap. Germline lookup yields CDR1 KGHPV and CDR2 FQNQEV (reference sequence). This CDR3 region has 15 residues. CDR3 loop: CASSLAQYSGNTLYF. The CDR3 DNA, read in part, is TGTGCCAGCAGTCTGGCACAATATTCTGGAAATACGCTCTAT.

Turning to this clone: Germline and genes: mouse. The CDR3 is cut off 1 residue early in the read; its end comes from the germline J gene. This chain joins TRBV5 and TRBJ2-4; 8 nucleotides agree with TRBD2. The CDR3 is 16 amino acids. Germline-derived CDR1 and CDR2 are LGHNA and YNLKQL (reference sequence). The V and J ends lost 1 base and 0 bases, in that order; junction bases with no gene match: 3. The CDR3 DNA, read in part, is TGTGCCAGCAGCCAAGTGGGGGGGTCTAGTCAAAACACCTTGTAC. As protein: CASSQVGGSSQNTLY. The CDR3 in full is CASSQVGGSSQNTLYF.

The table lists this clone with a few counts. Genes here carry mouse names. Read sequence stops 1 residue before the CDR3 end, and the germline J gene provides the missing end. The rearrangement links TRBV26 to TRBJ1-3; D call uncertain. The CDR3 extends over 14 amino acids. CDR1 KGHPV and CDR2 FQNQEV come from the germline V gene (reference sequence). Trimming left V 2 bases short and J 0 bases short, with 5 bases between. CDR3 sequence: CASSLSSSGNTLYF. CDR3 DNA, as far as it was read: TGTGCCAGCAGTCTGAGCAGTTCTGGAAATACGCTCTAT.

Comment on this clone: The germline and genes are mouse ones. The read ends 1 residue before the CDR3 terminus; that terminus is restored from the germline J gene. This chain connects TRBV3 to TRBJ1-1; D remains ambiguous. V was clipped by 1 base and J by 1 base, with 4 bases between them. The germline V gene has CDR1 SNHLY and CDR2 FYNGKV (reference sequence). CDR3 length: 13 residues. The CDR3 DNA, read in part, is TGTGCCAGCAGCTTAGACAGGAACACAGAAGTCTTC. Its protein product is CASSLDRNTEVF. The complete CDR3 sequence is CASSLDRNTEVFF.

Comment on this clone: The listed genes are named as in mouse. The sequence runs out 1 residue before the end of the CDR3; the remainder is reconstructed from the germline J gene. The chain has TRBV5 and TRBJ2-3; 11 bases are a match to TRBD2. The trim removed 0 bases at V and 4 bases at J, leaving 3 bases unmatched. Germline-derived CDR1 and CDR2 are LGHNA and YNLKQL (reference sequence). The CDR3 covers 16 residues. The sequenced part of the CDR3 DNA is TGTGCCAGCAGCCAAGAGGGGACTGGGGGTTCAGAAACGCTGTAT. Residues: CASSQEGTGGSETLY. The full CDR3 is CASSQEGTGGSETLYF.

This clone rates as large. Gene names are the mouse ones. The read terminates 1 residue ahead of where the CDR3 ends, so the germline J gene completes it. The chain couples TRBV12-1 to TRBJ2-1; no clear D gene. Germline V gene sequence: CDR1 SGHSN, CDR2 HYEKVE. The CDR3 extends over 13 amino acids. Deletions cut 0 bases from V and 1 base from J, with 3 bases between. CDR3 sequence reads: CASSLWNYAEQFF. The CDR3 bases that were read are TGTGCCAGCTCTCTCTGGAACTATGCTGAGCAGTTC.

In its sample, this clone was seen once. The gene names here belong to mouse. The read ends 1 residue early relative to the CDR3; the germline J gene fills the gap. V and J are TRBV12-2 and TRBJ1-2, with TRBD1 as a possible D gene (5 bases). The V end lost 1 base, the J end lost 4 bases, and 6 bases lay between the germline ends. Germline CDR1 SGHLS, CDR2 HYDKME. The CDR3 length is 12 residues. CDR3 protein: CASSLGGSDYTF. CDR3 DNA (partial): TGTGCCAGCTCTCTTGGGGGCTCCGACTACACC. The full variable domain, in which reference TRBV12-2 and TRBJ1-2 provide the parts outside the CDR3, is NSGVVQSPRYIIKGKGERSILKCIPISGHLSVAWYQQTQGQELKFFIQHYDKMERDKGNLPSRFSVQQFDDYHSEMNMSALELEDSAVYFCASSLGGSDYTFGSGTRLLVI.

A note on this clone: These gene names are mouse names. The DNA ends 1 residue before the CDR3 does, and the rest of the CDR3 is filled in from the germline J gene. The V and J genes are TRBV29 and TRBJ1-1; 9 bases match TRBD1. The CDR3 loop spans 13 amino acids. V lost 4 bases, J lost 4 bases, and 1 base stayed unmatched. Germline values: CDR1 MSHET, CDR2 SYDVDS. Partial CDR3 DNA: TGTGCTAGCAGTTCGGGACAGGGCACAGAAGTCTTC. Translated: CASSSGQGTEVF. The entire CDR3 is CASSSGQGTEVFF.

Regarding this clone: Germline and genes here are mouse. The CDR3 end falls 1 residue outside the read, so it is completed with the germline J gene. The chain employs TRBV29 and TRBJ2-4; 9 bases are shared with TRBD2. V lost 4 bases to trimming and J lost 5 bases; unmatched junction nucleotides: 1. Germline values: CDR1 MSHET, CDR2 SYDVDS. This CDR3 region has 13 residues. The sequenced part of the CDR3 DNA is TGTGCTAGCAGTTCGACTGGGGGAAACACCTTGTAC. Protein: CASSSTGGNTLY. The entire CDR3 reads CASSSTGGNTLYF.

This clone is medium-sized within its sample. Mouse gene names and germline throughout. The read gets to within 1 residue of the CDR3 end, and the germline J gene fills in the rest. V is TRBV26 and J is TRBJ2-7, with 7 bases identical to TRBD2. This CDR3 has 12 residues. Losses at the gene ends were 6 bases for V and 7 bases for J; bases not matched to a gene: 6. Germline CDR1 reads KGHPV; CDR2 reads FQNQEV (reference sequence). The chain's CDR3 is CASRRTGGEQYF. The CDR3 bases that were read are TGTGCCAGCAGACGGACTGGAGGGGAACAGTAC.

By its share, this clone is medium-sized. The listed genes are named as in mouse. The missing CDR3 end, 1 residue past where the read stops, is filled in from the germline J gene. The rearrangement links TRBV13-2 to TRBJ2-7, with a tentative D call TRBD2 (7 bases). The V end was cut by 5 bases, the J end by 3 bases, with 9 bases between. There are 12 residues in the CDR3. CDR1 and CDR2 from the germline V gene are NNHNN and SYGAGS (reference sequence). Incomplete CDR3 DNA: TGTGCCAGCGGGAGGGGGGGCTATGAACAGTAC. As protein: CASGRGGYEQY. The entire CDR3 reads CASGRGGYEQYF.

This clone appeared a few times. These gene names are mouse names. The read halts 1 residue ahead of the CDR3 end, with the missing end drawn from the germline J gene. V is TRBV2 and J is TRBJ1-3, with D unclear. The CDR3 extends over 15 amino acids. V lost 0 bases and J lost 0, with 6 bases in between. Germline CDR1 LGHNA, CDR2 YSYQKL. Incomplete CDR3 DNA: TGTGCCAGCAGCCAAGAGCGGTATTCTGGAAATACGCTCTAT. Its translation: CASSQERYSGNTLY. The full CDR3 protein reads CASSQERYSGNTLYF.

A word on this clone: The germline and genes are mouse ones. The CDR3 end falls 1 residue outside the read, so it is completed with the germline J gene. The rearrangement uses TRBV26 and TRBJ2-5; possibly TRBD2 for D (6 bases). The V gene lost 4 bases and the J gene lost 3 bases, with 8 bases spanning the gap. The CDR3 sequence is 13 residues long. The germline gives CDR1 KGHPV, CDR2 FQNQEV (reference sequence). CDR3 sequence reads: CASSRGVQDTQYF. Incomplete CDR3 DNA: TGTGCCAGCAGTCGGGGGGTTCAAGACACCCAGTAC.